Listed here are 20 T cell receptor beta chains from one sample, sequenced in a study of cytomegalovirus exposure and HLA in healthy donors. PCR was performed using 60 Vbeta and 13 Jbeta primers. Libraries were prepared by immunoSEQ multiplex PCR; TCRdb keeps only in-frame clonotypes and omits some of them. The profile covers over 100,000 clones, with roughly 80% appearing a single time and 6% to 8% taken by the ten largest. The sequenced sample consisted of PBMCs. These receptors came from a male donor in good health and CMV-seronegative.

This clone was detected a few times. The rearrangement links TRBV19 to TRBJ1-4; D call uncertain. V was shortened by 3 bases and J by 4 bases, with 15 bases between the two germline ends. CDR1 and CDR2 (germline): LNHDA, SQIVND (reference sequence). The CDR3 has 16 amino acids. The CDR3 region is CASSMERSLGNEKLFF. The CDR3 bases are TGTGCCAGTAGTATGGAGAGAAGCTTGGGTAATGAAAAACTGTTTTTT.

This clone was picked up a small number of times. The chain is built from TRBV5-4 and TRBJ2-7; TRBD1 agrees at 9 bases. V was pared by 5 bases and J by 5 bases, with 11 bases of the junction left unmatched. In germline, CDR1 is SGHNT, CDR2 YYREEE (reference sequence). The CDR3 runs 15 residues. CDR3 bases: TGTGCCAGCAGTTCACCGGGACAGGGATTAAACGAGCAGTACTTC. Its translation: CASSSPGQGLNEQYF.

The V gene is TRBV14, the J gene TRBJ1-1; TRBD1 might be the D (5 bases). Between the trimmed V and J ends, which lost 1 base and 8 bases, there was a span of 11 bases. CDR1 and CDR2 (germline): SGHDN, FVKESK. The CDR3 is 13 residues long. The CDR3 protein is CASSQGTGGEAFF. CDR3 DNA: TGTGCCAGCAGCCAAGGGACCGGGGGGGAAGCTTTCTTT.

The CDR3: CASSPIGGSGETQYF. In nucleotides, the CDR3 is TGTGCCAGCTCTCCCATCGGCGGGAGCGGCGAGACCCAGTACTTC. J is TRBJ2-5 and V is TRBV18; 7 bases are a match to TRBD2. Looked up from germline, CDR1 is KGHSH and CDR2 is LQKENI. The CDR3 loop spans 15 amino acids. After removal of 6 bases from V and 5 bases from J, the junction contained 12 bases not matched to a gene. Variable domain in full (rest from reference TRBV18 and TRBJ2-5): NAGVMQNPRHLVRRRGQEARLRCSPMKGHSHVYWYRQLPEEGLKFMVYLQKENIIDESGMPKERFSAEFPKEGPSILRIQQVVRGDSAAYFCASSPIGGSGETQYFGPGTRLLVL.

J is TRBJ2-1 and V is TRBV5-6, with 11 nucleotides matching TRBD2. Looked up from germline, CDR1 is SGHDT and CDR2 is YYEEEE. This CDR3 region has 19 residues. Trimming took 3 bases from V and 7 from J; bases not matched to a gene: 18. The CDR3 spells CASSSRGPTGTSGKNEQFF. The CDR3 nucleotides are TGTGCCAGCAGCTCCAGGGGTCCCACCGGGACTAGCGGTAAAAATGAGCAGTTCTTC.

The chain has TRBV11-3 and TRBJ2-7, with 7 bases lining up with TRBD1. Trimming cost V 4 bases and J 6 bases; bases outside gene matches: 6. In germline, CDR1 is SGHNT, CDR2 YENEEA. This CDR3 comprises 13 residues. CDR3 DNA: TGTGCCAGCAGCTCGGGACAGTCTAGCGAGCAGTACTTC. Amino acids: CASSSGQSSEQYF. Combining the CDR3 with reference TRBV11-3 and TRBJ2-7 gives the whole variable domain EAGVVQSPRYKIIEKKQPVAFWCNPISGHNTLYWYLQNLGQGPELLIRYENEEAVDDSQLPKDRFSAERLKGVDSTLKIQPAELGDSAVYLCASSSGQSSEQYFGPGTRLTVT.

This chain uses TRBV30 with TRBJ1-1; TRBD1 aligns across 11 bases. Germline V gene data show CDR1 as GTSNPN and CDR2 as SVGIG (reference sequence). Trimming cost V 4 bases and J 5 bases; bases outside gene matches: 9. The CDR3 sequence is 15 residues long. CDR3 nucleotides: TGTGCCTGGAATTCCCTGGGGACAGGGGGGACTGAAGCTTTCTTT. Translating gives CAWNSLGTGGTEAFF.

As for this clone: At one end, the junction sequence differs from germline, possibly due to a read error. The chain has TRBV7-9 and TRBJ1-2, with 8 bases identical to TRBD1. Germline CDR1 is SEHNR and CDR2 is FQNEAQ (reference sequence). This CDR3 comprises 18 residues. Written as DNA, the CDR3 is TGTTCCAGCAGCTTAGGAGGGACAGGTGCCTCACGGGGCTATGGCTACACCTTC. It specifies CSSSLGGTGASRGYGYTF. Complete variable domain (other parts from reference TRBV7-9 and TRBJ1-2): DTGVSQNPRHKITKRGQNVTFRCDPISEHNRLYWYRQTLGQGPEFLTYFQNEAQLEKSRLLSDRFSAERPKGSFSTLEIQRTEQGDSAMYLCSSSLGGTGASRGYGYTFGSGTRLTVV.

This sequence joins TRBV4-3 and TRBJ2-3; weak D call: TRBD2 (6 bases). V was clipped by 0 bases and J by 2 bases, with 9 bases between them. Germline-derived CDR1 and CDR2 are LGHNA and YSLEER. CDR3 size: 15 residues. CDR3 bases: TGCGCCAGCAGCCAAGATTCGGGGGTCACAGATACGCAGTATTTT. Translating gives CASSQDSGVTDTQYF.

The chain links TRBV27 to TRBJ2-1, with D uncertain. The CDR3 loop spans 15 amino acids. The germline V gene has CDR1 MNHEY and CDR2 SMNVEV (reference sequence). Trimming shortened V by 5 bases and J by 0 bases, and 11 bases separated the two germline ends. The CDR3 spells CASSLQQHSYNEQFF. CDR3 DNA sequence: TGTGCCAGCAGTCTACAGCAACACTCCTACAATGAGCAGTTCTTC.

The genes are TRBV30 and TRBJ1-1; 7 positions agree with TRBD1. Germline V gives CDR1 GTSNPN, CDR2 SVGIG (reference sequence). The CDR3 length is 16 residues. The V gene end was trimmed by 4 bases and the J gene end by 0 bases; junction bases not matched to a gene: 11. CDR3 loop: CAWNRDSRIMNTEAFF. CDR3 DNA sequence: TGTGCCTGGAACCGGGACAGTCGTATCATGAACACTGAAGCTTTCTTT.

J is TRBJ2-5 and V is TRBV5-1; tentatively, D is TRBD2 (5 bases). The germline V gene has CDR1 SGHRS and CDR2 YFSETQ. This CDR3 comprises 13 residues. The V and J ends lost 2 bases and 7 bases respectively, with 12 bases between them. The CDR3: CASSFWECGTQYF. Written as DNA, the CDR3 is TGCGCCAGCAGCTTTTGGGAGTGTGGGACCCAGTACTTC.

This CDR3 reads CASIPQGLRYEQYF. The CDR3 region has the DNA TGTGCCAGCATTCCTCAGGGACTGCGCTACGAGCAGTACTTC. This chain uses TRBV6-1 with TRBJ2-7; TRBD2 is a possible D gene (6 bases). Germline loops: CDR1 MNHNS, CDR2 SASEGT. V was clipped by 7 bases and J by 3 bases, with 16 bases between them. The CDR3 loop spans 14 amino acids.

DNA of the CDR3: TGTGCCAGCAGCACGACAGGGACCGAGCAGTACTTC. Translation: CASSTTGTEQYF. The rearrangement links TRBV5-4 to TRBJ2-7, with 7 nucleotides matching TRBD1. Unmatched junction bases numbered 4, after V lost 4 bases and J lost 6 bases. The CDR3 extends over 12 amino acids. The germline CDR1 and CDR2 sequences are SGHNT and YYREEE (reference sequence).

The rearrangement joins TRBV4-1 to TRBJ1-4; the D gene is possibly TRBD1 (5 bases). Between the trimmed V and J ends, which lost 0 bases and 5 bases, there was a span of 19 bases. There are 18 residues in the CDR3. Germline assignment: CDR1 MGHRA and CDR2 YSYEKL. CDR3 nucleotide sequence: TGCGCCAGCAGCCAAGACGGTCGTTCGACAGAGAGAAATGAAAAACTGTTTTTT. Encoded protein: CASSQDGRSTERNEKLFF.

The rearrangement uses TRBV6-6 and TRBJ1-4; D unclear. Deletions cut 3 bases from V and 8 bases from J, with 13 bases between. This CDR3 has 14 amino acids. CDR1 is MNHNY and CDR2 is SVGAGI in the germline V gene (reference sequence). In DNA form, the CDR3 reads TGTGCCAGCAGTTATGACCTATTCGGGGAAAAACTGTTTTTT. Translation gives CASSYDLFGEKLFF.

In this sample, this clone turned up once. The chain combines TRBV5-1 with TRBJ1-4; D not certain. V lost 2 bases to trimming and J lost 3 bases, with 14 bases between them. Germline lookup yields CDR1 SGHRS and CDR2 YFSETQ. The CDR3 spans 16 residues. In nucleotides, the CDR3 is TGCGCCAGCAGCTTTTACGGGGATGGGGCTAATGAAAAACTGTTTTTT. Its translation is CASSFYGDGANEKLFF.

This clone was observed once. This chain joins TRBV5-1 and TRBJ2-2, with 9 bases matching TRBD1. CDR1 is SGHRS and CDR2 is YFSETQ in the germline V gene. J was trimmed by 3 bases and V by 4 bases; bases with no gene match: 4. The CDR3 length is 15 residues. CDR3 amino acids: CASSPNRGHTGELFF. The CDR3 coding sequence is TGCGCCAGCAGCCCGAACAGGGGGCACACCGGGGAGCTGTTTTTT.

The chain couples TRBV7-9 to TRBJ2-1, with D maybe TRBD1 (7 bases). The length of the CDR3 is 16 residues. CDR1 SEHNR and CDR2 FQNEAQ come from the germline V gene (reference sequence). Trimming cost V 8 bases and J 1 base, with 18 bases left between them. CDR3 sequence: CASGARTGGSYNEQFF. As DNA, the CDR3 is TGTGCCAGCGGAGCCCGGACAGGAGGGTCCTACAATGAGCAGTTCTTC.

The chain combines TRBV10-3 with TRBJ2-5, with D maybe TRBD2 (6 bases). The J call is uncertain, as TRBJ2-7 better fits the DNA end. Germline V CDR1 and CDR2: ENHRY, SYGVKD. This CDR3 contains 12 residues. The CDR3 here is CASTRDLYEQYF. The DNA of the CDR3 is TGTGCCTCAACGCGGGATCTCTACGAGCAGTACTTC.